Reported below is one T cell receptor beta chain. Germline V gene lookup returns CDR1 SGDLS and CDR2 YYNGEE. Losses at the gene ends were 3 bases for V and 3 bases for J; bases not matched to a gene: 10. CDR3 size: 17 residues. Memory CD4+ cells were defined as CD4+CD45RO+CD25-. Using its own MiXCR run on the 5' RACE reads, TCRdb lists one record per CDR3 protein. Of about 32,000 distinct CDR3 sequences listed, around a quarter are singletons. The material sequenced was memory CD4+ T cells sorted from blood. Subset reported: memory CD4+ T cells, CD4+CD45RO+CD25-. The TCR sequence derives from a female donor with breast cancer. The rearrangement uses TRBV9 and TRBJ2-1; 9 bases map to TRBD2. CDR3 in DNA: TGTGCCAGCAGCGAGGGGGTAGCGGGAGCCAGCTACAATGAGCAGTTCTTC. It codes for CASSEGVAGASYNEQFF.